This note documents a single T cell receptor (beta chain) sequence. There are a few counts of this clonotype. Its antigen is not yet known. Per-nucleotide qualities are absent, and no much larger clonotype sits a single base away. Only healthy Caucasian donors were included. CDR1 and CDR2, per the germline V gene, are SGHRS and YFSETQ. V is pared back by 2 bases and J by 8 bases, with 13 bases lying between the germline termini. Reading from cysteine to phenylalanine, the CDR3 counts 13 amino acids. The CDR3 DNA has 39 bases and is translated from base 1. The sample is drawn from a study of identical twins (dated by TCRdb to the mid-2010s). With respect to the entire study: To test whether fetal clonotypes persist, this study deep-sequenced TCR alpha and beta repertoires from monozygotic twins, from unrelated adults of various ages, and from cord blood. To rule out contamination, replicate twin experiments were performed at different times with different library preparation protocols. Broader findings and caveats from the paper: Compared with coincidental sharing between unrelated individuals, out-of-frame TCR alpha sequences shared between twins showed an excess of sequences with low generation probability. Invariant T cells such as MAIT and iNKT could partly confound zero-insertion analyses, though diverse VJ usage argued against this for most clonotypes. Because the same donors could not be followed over many years, conclusions were based on cross-sectional statistical analysis. Abundant cord blood beta clonotypes carried fewer insertions; young adult naive repertoires showed a weaker similar trend, while memory repertoires showed none. The excess sharing between twins in beta out-of-frame sequences was weaker because fewer shared sequences reduced the signal-to-noise ratio. Recombination models systematically underestimated out-of-frame TCR alpha sharing in monozygotic twins but agreed with sharing between unrelated individuals.

The method was 5' RACE. Data came from an Illumina HiSeq 2000. A universal primer binding site was added through template switching, and the final cDNA carried a unique molecular identifier so that TCR cDNA molecules could be counted accurately. Specific primers in the conserved constant-segment region were used to synthesize first-strand cDNA for TCR alpha and beta chains. To control for contamination, every cDNA library carried two barcodes: a SMART-Mk sample barcode plus Illumina barcodes. TruSeq adapter sequences, together with Illumina sample barcodes, were added in two successive PCR steps. Sequencing of the TCR alpha and beta cDNA libraries was done on the Illumina HiSeq platform using custom primers. Regarding the original processing steps: MiGEC was used to process raw reads and extract unique molecular identifiers, and MiXCR was used to find CDR3 positions. Recombination models were inferred per individual with the repgenHMM and IGoR tools using an EM algorithm. The tcR package in R was used for shared clonotype analysis, with sharing normalized by the product of cloneset sizes. Out-of-frame nonproductive sequences were analyzed to study raw recombination free of thymic and clonal selection effects. TCRdb reanalyzed the raw reads on its own, using fastp at Q25 for trimming and MiXCR for clone calling, and kept in-frame beta chains. CDR3 protein duplicates are merged, each entry listing the most common genes and DNA. The V and J calls, along with clone size, are taken from TCRdb and not from the paper's own processing. The sample includes approximately 1.8 million distinct CDR3 sequences, with about 32% observed a single time. About 0.25% of the sample is held by the ten biggest clonotypes.

The sequence was obtained from a newborn girl in good health. Sequencing was done on a sample of cord blood. Recombination joined TRBV5-1 with TRBJ1-2; a confident D gene designation cannot be given. The DNA sequence is given as TGCGCCAGCAGCTTAAATCCGACGATCGGCTACACCTTC. This yields the protein CASSLNPTIGYTF.